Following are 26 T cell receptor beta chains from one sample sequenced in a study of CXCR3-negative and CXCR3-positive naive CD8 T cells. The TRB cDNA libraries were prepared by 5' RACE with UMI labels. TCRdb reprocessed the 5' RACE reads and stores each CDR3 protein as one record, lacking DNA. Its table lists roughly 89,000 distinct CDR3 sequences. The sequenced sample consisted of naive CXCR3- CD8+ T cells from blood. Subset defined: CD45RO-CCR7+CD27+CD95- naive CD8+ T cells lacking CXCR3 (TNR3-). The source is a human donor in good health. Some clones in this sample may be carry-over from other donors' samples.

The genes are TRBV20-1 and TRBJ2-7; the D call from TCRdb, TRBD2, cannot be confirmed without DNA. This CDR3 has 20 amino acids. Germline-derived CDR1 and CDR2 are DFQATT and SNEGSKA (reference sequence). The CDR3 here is CSARDQMGSLGTSDTYEQYF.

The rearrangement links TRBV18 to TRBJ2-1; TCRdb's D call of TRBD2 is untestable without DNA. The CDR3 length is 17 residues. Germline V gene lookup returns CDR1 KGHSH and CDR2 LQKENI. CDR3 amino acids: CASSPEKDLPTYNEQFF.

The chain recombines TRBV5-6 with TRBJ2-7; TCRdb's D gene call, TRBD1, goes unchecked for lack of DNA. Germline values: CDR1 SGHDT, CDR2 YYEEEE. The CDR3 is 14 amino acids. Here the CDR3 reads CASSLTWDGYEQYF.

CDR3 sequence reads: CASSLGDSPYYEQYF. This chain joins TRBV5-1 and TRBJ2-7. Germline CDR1 is SGHRS and CDR2 is YFSETQ. CDR3 length: 15 residues.

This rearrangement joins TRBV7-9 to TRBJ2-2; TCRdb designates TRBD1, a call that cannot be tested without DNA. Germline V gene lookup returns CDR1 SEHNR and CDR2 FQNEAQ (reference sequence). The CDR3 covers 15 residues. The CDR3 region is CASTPPGGNTGELFF.

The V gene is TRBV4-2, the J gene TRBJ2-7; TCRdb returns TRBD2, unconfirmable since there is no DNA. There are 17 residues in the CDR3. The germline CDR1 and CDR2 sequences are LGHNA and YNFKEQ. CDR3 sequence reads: CASSQEGAAGSFYEQYF.

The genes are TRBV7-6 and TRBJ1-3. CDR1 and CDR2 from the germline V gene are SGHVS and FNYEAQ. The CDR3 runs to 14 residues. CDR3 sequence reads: CASSFDSSGNTIYF. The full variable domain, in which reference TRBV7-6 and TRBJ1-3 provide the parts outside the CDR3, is GAGVSQSPRYKVTKRGQDVALRCDPISGHVSLYWYRQALGQGPEFLTYFNYEAQQDKSGLPNDRFSAERPEGSISTLTIQRTEQRDSAMYRCASSFDSSGNTIYFGEGSWLTVV.

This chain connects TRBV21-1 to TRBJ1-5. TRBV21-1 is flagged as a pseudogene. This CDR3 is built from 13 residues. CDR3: CASSKVTNQPQHF.

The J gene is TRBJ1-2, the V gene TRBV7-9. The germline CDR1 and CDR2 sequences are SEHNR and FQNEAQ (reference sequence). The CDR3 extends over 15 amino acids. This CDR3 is CASSLVGLTNYGYTF.

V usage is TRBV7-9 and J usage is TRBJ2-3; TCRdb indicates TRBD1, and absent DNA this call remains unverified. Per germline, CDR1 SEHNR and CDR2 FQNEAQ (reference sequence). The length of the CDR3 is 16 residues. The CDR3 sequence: CASSPQGQWGTDTQYF. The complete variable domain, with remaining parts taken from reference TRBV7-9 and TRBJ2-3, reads DTGVSQNPRHKITKRGQNVTFRCDPISEHNRLYWYRQTLGQGPEFLTYFQNEAQLEKSRLLSDRFSAERPKGSFSTLEIQRTEQGDSAMYLCASSPQGQWGTDTQYFGPGTRLTVL.

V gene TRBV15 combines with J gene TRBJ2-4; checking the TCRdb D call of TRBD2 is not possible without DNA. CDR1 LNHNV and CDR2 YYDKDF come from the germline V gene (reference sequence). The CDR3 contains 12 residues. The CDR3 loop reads CAAGGLQNIQYF.

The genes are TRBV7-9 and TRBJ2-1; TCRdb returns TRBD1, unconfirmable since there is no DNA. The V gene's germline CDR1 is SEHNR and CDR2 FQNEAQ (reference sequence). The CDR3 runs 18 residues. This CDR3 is CASSPRPGQGAMDNEQFF.

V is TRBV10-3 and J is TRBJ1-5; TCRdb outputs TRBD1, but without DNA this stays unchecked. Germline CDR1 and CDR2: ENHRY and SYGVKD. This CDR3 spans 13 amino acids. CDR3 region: CAISPGLEPPQHF.

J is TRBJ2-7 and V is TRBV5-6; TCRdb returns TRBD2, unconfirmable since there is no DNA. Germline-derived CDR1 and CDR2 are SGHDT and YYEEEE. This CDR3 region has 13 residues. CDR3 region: CASRPQGTGEQYF.

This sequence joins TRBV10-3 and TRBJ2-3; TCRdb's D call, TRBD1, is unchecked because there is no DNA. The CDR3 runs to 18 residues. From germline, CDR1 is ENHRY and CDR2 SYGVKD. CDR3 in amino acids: CAISESGGGADHTDTQYF.

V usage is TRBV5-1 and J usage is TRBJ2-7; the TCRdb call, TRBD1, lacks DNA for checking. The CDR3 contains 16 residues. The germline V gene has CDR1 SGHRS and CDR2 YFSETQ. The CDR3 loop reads CASSLDPGTASYEQYF.

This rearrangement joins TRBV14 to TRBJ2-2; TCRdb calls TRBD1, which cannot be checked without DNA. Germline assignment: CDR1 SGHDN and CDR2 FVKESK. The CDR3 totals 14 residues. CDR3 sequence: CASSPGQGGGELFF. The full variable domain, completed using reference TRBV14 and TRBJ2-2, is EAGVTQFPSHSVIEKGQTVTLRCDPISGHDNLYWYRRVMGKEIKFLLHFVKESKQDESGMPNNRFLAERTGGTYSTLKVQPAELEDSGVYFCASSPGQGGGELFFGEGSRLTVL.

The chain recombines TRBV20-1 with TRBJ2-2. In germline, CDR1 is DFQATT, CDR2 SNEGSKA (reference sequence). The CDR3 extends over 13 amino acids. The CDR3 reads CSARVRNTGELFF.

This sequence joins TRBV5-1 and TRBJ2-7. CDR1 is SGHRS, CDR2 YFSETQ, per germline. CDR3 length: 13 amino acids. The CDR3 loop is CASSLDVSYEQYF.

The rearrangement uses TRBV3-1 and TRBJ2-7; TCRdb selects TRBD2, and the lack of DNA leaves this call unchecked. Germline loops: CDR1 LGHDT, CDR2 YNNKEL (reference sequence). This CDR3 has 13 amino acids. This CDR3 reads CASSQDDARGTAF.

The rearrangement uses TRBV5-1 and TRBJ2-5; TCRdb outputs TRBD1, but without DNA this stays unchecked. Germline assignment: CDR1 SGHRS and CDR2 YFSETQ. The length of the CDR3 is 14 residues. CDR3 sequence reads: CASSPAGAWETQYF.

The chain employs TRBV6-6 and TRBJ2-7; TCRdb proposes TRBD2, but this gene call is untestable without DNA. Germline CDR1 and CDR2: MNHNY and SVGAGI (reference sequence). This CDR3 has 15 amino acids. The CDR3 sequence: CASSLRLASSYEQYF.

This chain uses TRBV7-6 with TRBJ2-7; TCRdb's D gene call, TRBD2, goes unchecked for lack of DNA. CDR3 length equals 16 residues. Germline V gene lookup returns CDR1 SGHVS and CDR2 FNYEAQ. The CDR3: CASSLLSGGSSYEQYF.

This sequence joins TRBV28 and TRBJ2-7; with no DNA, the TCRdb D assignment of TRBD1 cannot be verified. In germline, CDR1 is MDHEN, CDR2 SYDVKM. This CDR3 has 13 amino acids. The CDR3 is CASSSVRGYEQYF.

The CDR3 reads CASRTAGGIYNEQFF. The chain employs TRBV7-8 and TRBJ2-1; the D gene TCRdb calls, TRBD2, cannot be checked with no DNA. The V gene's germline CDR1 is SGHVS and CDR2 FQNEAQ. The CDR3 covers 15 residues. Complete variable domain (other parts from reference TRBV7-8 and TRBJ2-1): GAGVSQSPRYKVAKRGQDVALRCDPISGHVSLFWYQQALGQGPEFLTYFQNEAQLDKSGLPSDRFFAERPEGSVSTLKIQRTQQEDSAVYLCASRTAGGIYNEQFFGPGTRLTVL.

The CDR3 is CASSQEKGHYEQFF. The rearrangement links TRBV4-1 to TRBJ2-1. The germline gives CDR1 MGHRA, CDR2 YSYEKL. The CDR3 is 14 residues long.